Below are 13 T cell receptor beta chains sequenced from a single sample in a study of a mutant IDH1 vaccine in newly diagnosed glioma. Method: immunoSEQ multiplex PCR; TCRdb's copy keeps in-frame clones and lacks some. The sample carries 70,000 to 100,000 clones, around 80% recorded once. Time point: baseline, week 1 (first vaccination visit). The treatment denotes: pre-vaccination baseline after standard-of-care therapy. Material: PBMCs, obtained from a glioma patient treated with radiotherapy, temozolomide or both. The receptors shown here come from a man in his forties with glioma. Some clones in this sample may be carry-over from other donors' samples.

The V and J genes are TRBV7-9 and TRBJ1-1; D not certain. Germline lookup yields CDR1 SEHNR and CDR2 FQNEAQ (reference sequence). V dropped 1 base and J dropped 8 bases, with 11 bases sitting between them. The CDR3 covers 13 residues. CDR3 bases: TGTGCCAGCAGCTTAGAGGTCGGCGGCGAAGCTTTCTTT. It yields the protein CASSLEVGGEAFF.

V is TRBV19 and J is TRBJ1-4; D unclear. The germline CDR1 and CDR2 sequences are LNHDA and SQIVND (reference sequence). The CDR3 has 14 amino acids. V lost 6 bases and J lost 3, with 11 bases in between. CDR3 amino acids: CASSFKMANEKLFF. CDR3 nucleotides: TGTGCCAGTAGCTTCAAAATGGCTAATGAAAAACTGTTTTTT.

With regard to this clone: Its ends do not fully match the called genes, so a read error is possible. V usage is TRBV6-1 and J usage is TRBJ2-7, with D maybe TRBD2 (6 bases). This CDR3 is built from 13 residues. CDR1 is MNHNS and CDR2 is SASEGT in the germline V gene. CDR3: CASGDGGSYEQYF. Here the CDR3 DNA reads TGTGCCAGCGGTGATGGGGGGTCCTACGAGCAGTACTTC.

This clone turned up a few times. At the DNA level, this CDR3 is encoded by other sequences in the same sample as well. The V and J genes are TRBV30 and TRBJ1-5; D gene uncertain. V gave up 5 bases and J gave up 1 base, with 9 bases separating them. The CDR3 runs 13 residues. The germline V gene encodes CDR1 GTSNPN and CDR2 SVGIG (reference sequence). CDR3 loop: CAWSAGSNQPQHF. CDR3 DNA: TGTGCCTGGTCGGCGGGAAGCAATCAGCCCCAGCATTTT.

Concerning this clone: One end of the junction does not line up with germline, which may come from a read error. This chain uses TRBV7-7 with TRBJ2-5; 7 positions agree with TRBD2. The CDR3 spans 14 residues. Per germline, CDR1 SSHAT and CDR2 FNYEAQ (reference sequence). The CDR3 coding sequence is TGTGCTAGCAGCTCGAAGCGGGGCCGGGAGACCCAGTACTTC. It yields the protein CASSSKRGRETQYF.

The chain recombines TRBV2 with TRBJ2-7; 8 bases fit TRBD1. CDR1 is SNHLY, CDR2 FYNNEI, per germline. The CDR3 loop spans 14 amino acids. The J segment lost 2 bases and the V segment lost 8 bases, leaving 8 bases of the junction unmatched. The CDR3 DNA is TGTGCCAGCCTAATAGACAGGGGTGCCTACGAGCAGTACTTC. Its protein is CASLIDRGAYEQYF.

The V and J genes are TRBV18 and TRBJ2-5; no clear D. This CDR3 is 14 amino acids long. Trimming shortened V by 6 bases and J by 4 bases, and 15 bases separated the two germline ends. Germline CDR1 is KGHSH and CDR2 is LQKENI. The DNA of the CDR3 is TGTGCCAGCTCCGTGGGGTATGCCCCAGAGACCCAGTACTTC. It translates to CASSVGYAPETQYF.

The chain couples TRBV6-5 to TRBJ2-3; D unclear. The CDR3 covers 13 residues. Trimming stripped 6 bases from V and 6 bases from J, with 13 bases between. From germline, CDR1 is MNHEY and CDR2 SVGAGI. This CDR3 is CASSPAFRDTQYF. CDR3 DNA sequence: TGTGCCAGCAGCCCCGCCTTTAGGGATACGCAGTATTTT.

The J gene is TRBJ2-3, the V gene TRBV5-1, with TRBD2 as a possible D gene (5 bases). The ends were cut back, 5 bases at V and 2 bases at J, with 12 bases in the middle. This CDR3 contains 14 residues. The germline gives CDR1 SGHRS, CDR2 YFSETQ. For the CDR3, the DNA is TGCGCCAGCAGTAGTGGGAGAGACACAGATACGCAGTATTTT. It yields the protein CASSSGRDTDTQYF.

V usage is TRBV7-2 and J usage is TRBJ2-5, with D possibly being TRBD1 (6 bases). The length of the CDR3 is 16 residues. CDR1 is SGHTA, CDR2 FQGNSA, per germline. Trimming took off 1 base at V and 4 bases at J, with 16 bases between the two ends. CDR3 residues: CASSLGGTPRRETQYF. For the CDR3, the DNA is TGTGCCAGCAGCTTAGGAGGGACACCCAGGCGAGAGACCCAGTACTTC.

J is TRBJ2-7 and V is TRBV4-1; 11 positions match TRBD1. In germline, CDR1 is MGHRA, CDR2 YSYEKL. CDR3 length equals 16 residues. J lost 5 bases, V lost 3 bases, and 9 bases had no gene match. The chain's CDR3 is CASSQGPGQGVNEQYF. As DNA, the CDR3 is TGCGCCAGCAGCCAGGGGCCGGGACAGGGGGTTAACGAGCAGTACTTC.

The chain employs TRBV7-2 and TRBJ2-7; D gene unclear. In germline, CDR1 is SGHTA, CDR2 FQGNSA. This CDR3 spans 13 amino acids. V lost 1 base and J lost 2, with 6 bases in between. DNA of the CDR3: TGTGCCAGCAGCTTAGTTGCGGCCTACGAGCAGTACTTC. It yields the protein CASSLVAAYEQYF.

A single count supports this clone. This chain joins TRBV5-1 and TRBJ2-7; 8 bases match TRBD2. V lost 0 bases and J lost 5; bases outside the gene matches: 4. Germline V CDR1 and CDR2: SGHRS, YFSETQ. This CDR3 is built from 14 residues. The CDR3 region is CASSLAGGDDEQYF. The CDR3 nucleotides are TGCGCCAGCAGCTTGGCCGGGGGGGACGACGAGCAGTACTTC.